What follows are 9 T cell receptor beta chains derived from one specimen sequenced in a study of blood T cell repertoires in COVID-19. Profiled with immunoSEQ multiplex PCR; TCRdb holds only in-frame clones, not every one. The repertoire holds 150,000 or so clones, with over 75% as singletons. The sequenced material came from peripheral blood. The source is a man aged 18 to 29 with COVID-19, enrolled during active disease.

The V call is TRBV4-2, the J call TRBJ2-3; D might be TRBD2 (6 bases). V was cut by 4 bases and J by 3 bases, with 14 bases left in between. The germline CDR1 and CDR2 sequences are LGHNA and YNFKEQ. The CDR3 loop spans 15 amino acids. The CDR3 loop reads CASSPRHRGTDTQYF. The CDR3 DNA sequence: TGTGCCAGCAGCCCACGGCACCGGGGGACAGATACGCAGTATTTT.

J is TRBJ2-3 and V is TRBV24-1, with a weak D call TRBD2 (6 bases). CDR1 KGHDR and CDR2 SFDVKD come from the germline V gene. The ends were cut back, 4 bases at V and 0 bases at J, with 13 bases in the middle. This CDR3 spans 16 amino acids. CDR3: CATSEHSGGSTDTQYF. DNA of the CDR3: TGTGCCACCAGTGAACATAGCGGAGGGAGCACAGATACGCAGTATTTT.

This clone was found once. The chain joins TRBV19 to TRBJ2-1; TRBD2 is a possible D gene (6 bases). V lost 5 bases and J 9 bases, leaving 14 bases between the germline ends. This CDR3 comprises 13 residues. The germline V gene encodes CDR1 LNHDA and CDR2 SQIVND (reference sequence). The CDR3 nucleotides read TGTGCCAGTAGTCCCGGGATCGGGGGTGAGCAGTTCTTC. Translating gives CASSPGIGGEQFF.

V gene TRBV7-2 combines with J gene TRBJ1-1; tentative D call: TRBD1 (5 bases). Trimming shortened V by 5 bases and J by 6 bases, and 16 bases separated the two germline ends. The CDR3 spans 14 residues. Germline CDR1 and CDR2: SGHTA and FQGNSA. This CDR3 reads CASSPLGGSAEAFF. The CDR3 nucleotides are TGTGCCAGCAGCCCGCTCGGGGGGAGCGCTGAAGCTTTCTTT.

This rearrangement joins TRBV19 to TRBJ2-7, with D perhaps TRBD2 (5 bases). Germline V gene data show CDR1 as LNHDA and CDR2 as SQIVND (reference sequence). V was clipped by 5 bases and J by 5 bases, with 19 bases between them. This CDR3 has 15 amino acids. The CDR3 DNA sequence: TGTGCCAGTAGTTCCGACATTTGGCTCGGGGACGAGCAGTACTTC. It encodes CASSSDIWLGDEQYF. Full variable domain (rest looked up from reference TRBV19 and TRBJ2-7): DGGITQSPKYLFRKEGQNVTLSCEQNLNHDAMYWYRQDPGQGLRLIYYSQIVNDFQKGDIAEGYSVSREKKESFPLTVTSAQKNPTAFYLCASSSDIWLGDEQYFGPGTRLTVT.

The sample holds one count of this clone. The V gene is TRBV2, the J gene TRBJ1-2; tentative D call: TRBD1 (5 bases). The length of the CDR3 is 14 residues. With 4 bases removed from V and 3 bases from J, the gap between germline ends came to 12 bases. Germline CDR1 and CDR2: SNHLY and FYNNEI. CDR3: CASSVSGGDYGYTF. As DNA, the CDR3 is TGTGCCAGCAGTGTATCGGGGGGGGACTATGGCTACACCTTC.

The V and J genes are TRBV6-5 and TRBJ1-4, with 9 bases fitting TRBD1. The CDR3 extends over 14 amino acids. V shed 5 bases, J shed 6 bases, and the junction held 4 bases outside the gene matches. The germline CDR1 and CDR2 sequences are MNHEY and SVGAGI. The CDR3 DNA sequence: TGTGCCAGCAGTCGACAGGGGGGGGATGAAAAACTGTTTTTT. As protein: CASSRQGGDEKLFF.

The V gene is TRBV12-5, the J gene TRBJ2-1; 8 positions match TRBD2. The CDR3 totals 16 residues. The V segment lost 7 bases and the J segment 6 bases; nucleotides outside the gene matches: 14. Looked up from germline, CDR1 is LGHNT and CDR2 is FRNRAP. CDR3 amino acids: CASAPRAGGGGNEQFF. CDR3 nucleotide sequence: TGTGCTAGTGCCCCGAGGGCGGGAGGAGGGGGCAATGAGCAGTTCTTC.

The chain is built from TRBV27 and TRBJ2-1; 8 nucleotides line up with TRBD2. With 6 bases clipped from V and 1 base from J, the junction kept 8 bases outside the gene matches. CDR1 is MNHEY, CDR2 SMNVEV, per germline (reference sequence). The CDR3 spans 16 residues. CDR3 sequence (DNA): TGTGCCAGCAGCCGGGGGGTAGCGGGATCCTACAATGAGCAGTTCTTC. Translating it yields CASSRGVAGSYNEQFF.